The rows below give T cell receptor beta chains drawn from one sample of a study of spatial heterogeneity in lung cancer. TCRdb ran MiXCR on the 5' RACE reads and lists one entry per CDR3 protein. Of about 38,000 distinct CDR3 sequences detected, roughly 5% appear once; the ten largest clones hold 20% to 30%. Here the sequenced sample was PBMCs, taken at surgery. These receptors all come from a female donor with early-stage non-small cell lung cancer. Each CDR3 is given without its conserved first and last residue. Fields, in order: J gene, V gene, CDR3 protein.

TRBJ2-1	TRBV5-5	ASSFSRVYEQF
TRBJ1-6	TRBV6-2/TRBV6-3	ASRVTARNSPLH
TRBJ2-1	TRBV4-3	ASSQAPVSYNEQF
TRBJ2-4	TRBV18	ASSSAKNIQY
TRBJ1-6	TRBV4-1	ASSHRDRGMSAPLH
TRBJ2-2	TRBV19	ASSMVSANTGELF
TRBJ1-5	TRBV20-1	SARRAGEPQH
TRBJ2-5	TRBV9	ASSTGTAYQETQY
TRBJ1-1	TRBV7-2	ASSLQTGTEAF
TRBJ1-5	TRBV12-3/TRBV12-4	ASNLQGSRQPQH
TRBJ2-7	TRBV11-2	ASSLTHTYEQY
TRBJ2-6	TRBV18	ASSPPNSHSGANVLT
TRBJ2-5	TRBV28	ASSLAGTPNQETQY
TRBJ2-3	TRBV9	ASSVDSDTQY
TRBJ2-1	TRBV10-2	ASRGTSGVDEQF
TRBJ1-1	TRBV18	ASSPKDLGYNEAF
TRBJ1-1	TRBV3-1	ASSPDRGGNTEAF
TRBJ2-5	TRBV7-7	ASSPSPTRETQY
TRBJ2-1	TRBV7-2	ASSQGLAGGNEQF
TRBJ1-2	TRBV2	ASSGQRYGYT
TRBJ2-3	TRBV4-1	ASSQEKGGSTDTQY
TRBJ2-2	TRBV20-1	SALSSGGAGELF
TRBJ1-5	TRBV19	ASRESPGGQPQH
TRBJ2-3	TRBV7-2	ASSRIPEGTQY
TRBJ2-5	TRBV5-1	ASSLDYQETQY
TRBJ2-3	TRBV27	ASSWGRSTDTQY
TRBJ1-1	TRBV5-1	ASSLAQGLPNTEAF
TRBJ2-7	TRBV5-4	ASSRGTVTYEQY
TRBJ2-2	TRBV3-1	ASSHLAGGTGELF
TRBJ2-7	TRBV20-1	SALGLAGGTEQY
TRBJ1-1	TRBV6-5	ASSYLRQGTEAF
TRBJ2-3	TRBV7-2	ASSVQGAGTDTQY
TRBJ2-7	TRBV20-1	SAPRTLEEQY
TRBJ2-3	TRBV20-1	SARVGNGGLTDTQY
TRBJ1-6	TRBV5-4	ASSRNRGNNSPLH
TRBJ2-6	TRBV7-2	ASSPGFAGANVLT
TRBJ2-4	TRBV29-1	SVCLAKNIQY
TRBJ1-1	TRBV20-1	SAPRGTEAF
TRBJ1-3	TRBV6-5	ASSQSRQLNTIY
TRBJ2-1	TRBV3-1	ASSKQGGYNEQF
TRBJ1-2	TRBV5-1	ASTSGGADNYGYT
TRBJ2-2	TRBV20-1	SASPTGGDTGELF
TRBJ2-2	TRBV20-1	SARPHAAGELF
TRBJ2-1	TRBV18	ASSPRREWNEQF
TRBJ2-2	TRBV6-5	ASSRQVGGENTGELF